Listed here are 22 T cell receptor beta chains from one sample, sequenced in a study of blood T cells in healthy people across ages. With a J-beta primer mix and a sample-barcoded 5' primer, a second PCR ran about 6 to 11 cycles. One entry per CDR3 protein, called by TCRdb with MiXCR from the 5' RACE reads. The table has about 830,000 distinct CDR3 sequences, roughly 50% seen once. Sequencing was done on a sample of blood. The receptors were sampled from a man younger than 45 in good health.

This clonotype was found a few times. This chain connects TRBV29-1 to TRBJ1-1, with TRBD1 as a possible D gene (6 bases). This CDR3 is built from 13 residues. From germline, CDR1 is SQVTM and CDR2 ANQGSEA. V gave up 6 bases and J gave up 3 bases, with 14 bases separating them. The CDR3 region has the DNA TGCAGCGTCTTCAGGGGAGGCGACACTGAAGCTTTCTTT. Translating gives CSVFRGGDTEAFF.

This clonotype was seen a single time. The chain links TRBV5-1 to TRBJ2-7; 9 bases line up with TRBD2. Germline V gene sequence: CDR1 SGHRS, CDR2 YFSETQ. CDR3 size: 15 residues. Trimming took 2 bases from V and 4 from J; bases not matched to a gene: 7. The CDR3 is CASSFSGGTIYEQYF. The CDR3 bases are TGCGCCAGCAGCTTTAGCGGGGGAACCATTTACGAGCAGTACTTC.

The chain links TRBV28 to TRBJ2-6, with 7 nucleotides matching TRBD1. Germline-derived CDR1 and CDR2 are MDHEN and SYDVKM. CDR3 length: 16 residues. V gave up 6 bases and J gave up 0 bases; unmatched junction bases: 5. The CDR3 here is CASRRQGPSGANVLTF. CDR3 bases: TGTGCCAGCAGGAGACAGGGCCCCTCTGGGGCCAACGTCCTGACTTTC. The whole variable domain, filled in from reference TRBV28 and TRBJ2-6, reads DVKVTQSSRYLVKRTGEKVFLECVQDMDHENMFWYRQDPGLGLRLIYFSYDVKMKEKGDIPEGYSVSREKKERFSLILESASTNQTSMYLCASRRQGPSGANVLTFGAGSRLTVL.

Notes on this clonotype: A much larger clone sits a single nucleotide away, making a read error possible. This chain uses TRBV7-9 with TRBJ2-5; D is undetermined. The end of the DNA is better explained by TRBJ2-7, so the J call may be wrong. CDR1 is SEHNR and CDR2 is FQNEAQ in the germline V gene (reference sequence). The CDR3 loop spans 13 amino acids. The CDR3 nucleotides are TGTGTCAGCAGCTTAGGGTGGGGCTACGAGCAGTACTTC. It codes for CVSSLGWGYEQYF.

This clonotype was detected once. V gene TRBV7-3 combines with J gene TRBJ2-1; D is undetermined. Trimming stripped 5 bases from V and 8 bases from J, with 22 bases between. From germline, CDR1 is SGHTA and CDR2 FQGTGA. The CDR3 has 16 amino acids. The chain's CDR3 is CASSPFGQVDLDEQFF. CDR3 in DNA: TGTGCCAGCAGCCCGTTCGGTCAGGTTGATCTTGATGAGCAGTTCTTC. Drawing the rest from reference TRBV7-3 and TRBJ2-1, the complete variable domain is GAGVSQTPSNKVTEKGKYVELRCDPISGHTALYWYRQSLGQGPEFLIYFQGTGAADDSGLPNDRFFAVRPEGSVSTLKIQRTERGDSAVYLCASSPFGQVDLDEQFFGPGTRLTVL.

This clonotype was observed a few times. This rearrangement joins TRBV6-2 or TRBV6-3 to TRBJ2-7, with D maybe TRBD1 (5 bases). The germline gives CDR1 MNHEY, CDR2 SVGEGT. CDR3 length: 12 amino acids. The V end lost 0 bases, the J end lost 11 bases, and 11 bases lay between the germline ends. CDR3 protein: CASSYSGQIEYF. The CDR3 DNA reads TGTGCCAGCAGTTACTCGGGGCAGATAGAGTACTTC.

Of note for this clonotype: This may arise from a read error, as a much more abundant clone is one base away. CDR3 sequence (DNA): TGTGCCAGCAGCGGGGGCCAAAAAGAGACCCAGTTCTTC. Residues: CASSGGQKETQFF. The chain links TRBV11-2 to TRBJ2-1; D may be TRBD1 (6 bases). The CDR3 has 13 residues. Per germline, CDR1 SGHAT and CDR2 FQNNGV. Trimming removed 5 bases from V and 13 bases from J, with 18 bases in between.

Details on this clonotype: Compared with germline, one end of the junction differs, possibly owing to a read error. The chain combines TRBV29-1 with TRBJ2-2; a weak D match, TRBD2 (5 bases). The length of the CDR3 is 11 residues. Germline CDR1 reads SQVTM; CDR2 reads ANQGSEA. The CDR3 sequence: CSFKYTGVLFF. The CDR3 region has the DNA TGCAGCTTTAAGTACACCGGGGTGCTGTTTTTT.

This clonotype was detected only a few times. The CDR3 spells CASSQATGVYEQYF. CDR3 in DNA: TGTGCCAGCAGCCAAGCGACAGGGGTGTACGAGCAGTACTTC. V is TRBV3-1 and J is TRBJ2-7; 8 positions agree with TRBD1. The CDR3 spans 14 residues. Germline V gene sequence: CDR1 LGHDT, CDR2 YNNKEL (reference sequence). V gave up 1 base and J gave up 4 bases; unmatched junction bases: 3.

The genes are TRBV7-6 and TRBJ2-1; no definite D call. Trimming took off 5 bases at V and 7 bases at J, with 12 bases between the two ends. This CDR3 comprises 13 residues. Germline CDR1 SGHVS, CDR2 FNYEAQ. The CDR3 DNA is TGTGCCAGCAGCGCAAGTCTGGGGAATGAGCAGTTCTTC. Protein: CASSASLGNEQFF.

This chain links TRBV5-1 with TRBJ2-5; D may be TRBD1 (6 bases). Germline CDR1 is SGHRS and CDR2 is YFSETQ. The V end lost 4 bases, the J end lost 5 bases, and 15 bases lay between the germline ends. The CDR3 consists of 14 residues. CDR3 protein: CASSNPGTKETQYF. CDR3 nucleotides: TGCGCCAGCAGCAATCCCGGGACAAAGGAGACCCAGTACTTC.

The V gene is TRBV27, the J gene TRBJ1-2, with TRBD1 matching over 9 bases. The CDR3 extends over 15 amino acids. The V segment lost 6 bases and the J segment 7 bases; nucleotides outside the gene matches: 12. Germline V gene lookup returns CDR1 MNHEY and CDR2 SMNVEV (reference sequence). The CDR3 sequence is CASSSWDRQGVGYTF. The CDR3 DNA follows: TGTGCCAGCAGCTCCTGGGACCGACAGGGGGTTGGCTACACCTTC.

The rearrangement links TRBV30 to TRBJ2-1; tentatively, D is TRBD2 (5 bases). The CDR3 is 12 residues long. Deletions cut 4 bases from V and 10 bases from J, with 14 bases between. Germline V gene lookup returns CDR1 GTSNPN and CDR2 SVGIG (reference sequence). The CDR3 region is CAWNPTSGEQFF. Written as DNA, the CDR3 is TGTGCCTGGAACCCCACTAGTGGCGAGCAGTTCTTC.

The chain uses TRBV6-2 or TRBV6-3 and TRBJ2-5, with unresolved D. V gave up 4 bases and J gave up 7 bases, with 16 bases separating them. The CDR3 length is 14 residues. Germline V gives CDR1 MNHEY, CDR2 SVGEGT. As DNA, the CDR3 is TGTGCCAGCAGTTCGGGCCGGCCGAAAGGGACCCAGTACTTC. Protein: CASSSGRPKGTQYF.

This clonotype was counted between two and nine times. The chain has TRBV5-1 and TRBJ2-1, with 12 bases identical to TRBD2. The trim removed 7 bases at V and 6 bases at J, leaving 8 bases unmatched. CDR3 length equals 15 residues. Germline V gene data show CDR1 as SGHRS and CDR2 as YFSETQ. For the CDR3, the DNA is TGCGCCAGCCAAAGTCTAGCGGGAGGGGTCAATGAGCAGTTCTTC. Translating it yields CASQSLAGGVNEQFF.

This rearrangement joins TRBV20-1 to TRBJ1-4, with a weak D call TRBD1 (5 bases). This CDR3 is 12 amino acids long. The germline CDR1 and CDR2 sequences are DFQATT and SNEGSKA (reference sequence). The ends were cut back, 6 bases at V and 5 bases at J, with 10 bases in the middle. The CDR3 is CSAKGDNEKLFF. The CDR3 nucleotides are TGCAGTGCGAAAGGGGACAATGAAAAACTGTTTTTT.

This clonotype showed up just a few times. The chain has TRBV10-3 and TRBJ1-6; D gene unclear. This CDR3 has 14 residues. Germline V CDR1 and CDR2: ENHRY, SYGVKD. The ends were cut back, 0 bases at V and 5 bases at J, with 5 bases in the middle. CDR3 residues: CAISESQDNSPLHF. CDR3 DNA: TGTGCCATCAGTGAGTCCCAGGATAATTCACCCCTCCACTTT.

This chain links TRBV6-5 with TRBJ2-7, with D possibly matching TRBD1 (5 bases). The ends were cut back, 2 bases at V and 4 bases at J, with 15 bases in the middle. The CDR3 has 15 residues. In germline, CDR1 is MNHEY, CDR2 SVGAGI. CDR3 region: CASSYQRTPDYEQYF. CDR3 bases: TGTGCCAGCAGTTACCAACGGACACCTGATTACGAGCAGTACTTC.

This clonotype was observed a handful of times. The J gene is TRBJ2-4, the V gene TRBV3-1; D is unresolved. Trimming took 3 bases from V and 0 from J, leaving 3 bases between them. This CDR3 is built from 13 residues. The germline V gene encodes CDR1 LGHDT and CDR2 YNNKEL (reference sequence). CDR3 DNA: TGTGCCAGCAGCCACGGAGCCAAAAACATTCAGTACTTC. This sequence encodes CASSHGAKNIQYF.

Written as DNA, the CDR3 is TGTGCCAGCAGTGGAACCACAGGGGGCAGCGCCTACGAGCAGTACTTC. It is translated as CASSGTTGGSAYEQYF. V gene TRBV25-1 combines with J gene TRBJ2-7; TRBD1 matches 9 bases. Per germline, CDR1 MGHDK and CDR2 SYGVNS. V was pared by 4 bases and J by 2 bases, with 9 bases of the junction left unmatched. This CDR3 contains 16 residues.

The gene calls are TRBV20-1 and TRBJ1-2; 9 nucleotides match TRBD1. This CDR3 contains 15 residues. Germline-derived CDR1 and CDR2 are DFQATT and SNEGSKA (reference sequence). CDR3 bases: TGCAGCACGACGCGAGATATGGACAGGGGAATTGGCTACACCTTC. This gives the protein CSTTRDMDRGIGYTF.

The rearrangement links TRBV20-1 to TRBJ2-4; no firm D call. V lost 6 bases and J 0 bases, leaving 9 bases between the germline ends. This CDR3 is built from 13 residues. Germline assignment: CDR1 DFQATT and CDR2 SNEGSKA (reference sequence). Here the CDR3 DNA reads TGCAGTGCCATCCCGGTAGCCAAAAACATTCAGTACTTC. Translation gives CSAIPVAKNIQYF.